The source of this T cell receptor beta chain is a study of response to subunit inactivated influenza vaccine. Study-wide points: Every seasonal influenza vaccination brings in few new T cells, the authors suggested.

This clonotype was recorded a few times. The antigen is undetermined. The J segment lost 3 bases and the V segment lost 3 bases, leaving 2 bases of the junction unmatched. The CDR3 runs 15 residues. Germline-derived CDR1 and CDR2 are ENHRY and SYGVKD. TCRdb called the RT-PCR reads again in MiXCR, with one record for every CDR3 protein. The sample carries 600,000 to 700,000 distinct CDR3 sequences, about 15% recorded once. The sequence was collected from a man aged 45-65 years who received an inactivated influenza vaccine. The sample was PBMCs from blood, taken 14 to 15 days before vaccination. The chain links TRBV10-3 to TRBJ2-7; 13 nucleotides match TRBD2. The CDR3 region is CAISDWTSGSYEQYF. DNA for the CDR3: TGTGCCATCAGTGACTGGACTAGCGGGAGCTACGAGCAGTACTTC.